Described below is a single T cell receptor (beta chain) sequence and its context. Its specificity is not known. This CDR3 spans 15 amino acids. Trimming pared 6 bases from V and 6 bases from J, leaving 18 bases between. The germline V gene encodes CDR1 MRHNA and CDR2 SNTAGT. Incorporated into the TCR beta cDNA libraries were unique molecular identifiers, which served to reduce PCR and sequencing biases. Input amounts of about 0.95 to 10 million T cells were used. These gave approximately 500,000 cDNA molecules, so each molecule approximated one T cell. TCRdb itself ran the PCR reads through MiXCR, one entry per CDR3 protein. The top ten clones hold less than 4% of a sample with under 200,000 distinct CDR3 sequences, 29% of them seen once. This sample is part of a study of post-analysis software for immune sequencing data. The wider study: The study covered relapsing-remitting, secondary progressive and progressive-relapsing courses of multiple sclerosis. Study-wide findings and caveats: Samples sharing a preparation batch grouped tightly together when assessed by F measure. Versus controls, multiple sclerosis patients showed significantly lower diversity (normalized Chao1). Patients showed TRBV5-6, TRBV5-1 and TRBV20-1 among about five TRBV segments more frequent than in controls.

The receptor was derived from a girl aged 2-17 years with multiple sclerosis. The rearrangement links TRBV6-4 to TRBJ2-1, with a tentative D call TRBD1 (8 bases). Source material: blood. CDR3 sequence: CASSFTTGEGNEQFF. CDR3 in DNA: TGTGCCAGCAGCTTCACGACAGGGGAGGGCAATGAGCAGTTCTTC.